These 4 T cell receptor beta chains were sequenced from one sample in a study of cytomegalovirus exposure and HLA in healthy donors. Produced via immunoSEQ multiplex PCR; TCRdb's table is partial and in-frame only. This sample carries 250,000 to 300,000 clones, around 90% of them seen once, and the ten largest clones take roughly 0.4%. The sample comprised PBMCs. The receptors here all came from a woman aged 18-29 years in good health and CMV-seronegative.

CDR3 sequence: CASSPLPGGAGYGYTF. CDR3 coding DNA: TGTGCCAGCAGCCCACTTCCTGGGGGGGCGGGCTATGGCTACACCTTC. The chain carries TRBV7-9 and TRBJ1-2, with TRBD1 as a possible D gene (6 bases). This CDR3 has 16 residues. Trimming took 5 bases from V and 4 from J, leaving 20 bases between them. Germline V gene lookup returns CDR1 SEHNR and CDR2 FQNEAQ (reference sequence).

This chain connects TRBV9 to TRBJ1-1; D ambiguous. V dropped 3 bases and J dropped 0 bases, with 15 bases sitting between them. CDR3 size: 16 residues. Germline V lookup: CDR1 SGDLS, CDR2 YYNGEE. For the CDR3, the DNA is TGTGCCAGCAGCGACTCACCTGGAGATTTGAACACTGAAGCTTTCTTT. Residues: CASSDSPGDLNTEAFF.

The rearrangement links TRBV18 to TRBJ2-7; 7 bases are shared with TRBD1. J was trimmed by 2 bases and V by 2 bases; bases with no gene match: 6. The CDR3 covers 15 residues. CDR1 KGHSH and CDR2 LQKENI come from the germline V gene. This CDR3 reads CASSPRQGAPYEQYV. Written as DNA, the CDR3 is TGTGCCAGCTCACCAAGACAGGGTGCCCCCTACGAGCAGTACGTC.

The rearrangement uses TRBV5-4 and TRBJ1-4; TRBD1 matches 7 bases. The J segment lost 4 bases and the V segment lost 4 bases, leaving 7 bases of the junction unmatched. The germline gives CDR1 SGHNT, CDR2 YYREEE (reference sequence). The CDR3 runs to 15 residues. CDR3 region: CASSQRQGGNEKLFF. In DNA, the CDR3 is TGTGCCAGCAGCCAGAGACAGGGCGGTAATGAAAAACTGTTTTTT.